A selection of T cell receptor beta chains follows, all from one sample in a study of blood T cell repertoires in COVID-19. The table came from immunoSEQ multiplex PCR; TCRdb's copy has only in-frame clones and leaves some out. In the table there are some 270,000 clones, less than 95% of which are singletons. The sequencing sample was made of PBMCs or T cells enriched from blood (not recorded which). The receptors stem from a man between 40 and 49 years old who had been exposed to COVID-19. Both conserved end residues are part of each CDR3. The D gene is left open where the match is weak.

d_call | j_call | v_call | cdr3_aa
- | TRBJ2-5 | TRBV7-2 | CASSRQQETQYF
- | TRBJ1-3 | TRBV9 | CASSVFDSSGNTIYF
TRBD1 | TRBJ2-3 | TRBV13 | CASSLARQGADTQYF
TRBD1 | TRBJ1-2 | TRBV27 | CASSDTGGGRDYGYTF
- | TRBJ1-2 | TRBV16 | CASSPVGPGIYGYTF
TRBD1 | TRBJ1-2 | TRBV28 | CASSRPDRALGGYTF
- | TRBJ2-1 | TRBV7-9 | CASRGAQREFSYNEQFF
TRBD1 | TRBJ1-4 | TRBV11-3 | CASSLDSRQGAGEKLFF
- | TRBJ1-5 | TRBV6-1 | CASSDGDSNQPQHF
TRBD1 | TRBJ1-2 | TRBV18 | CASSPQGAYGYTF
- | TRBJ2-3 | TRBV9 | CASSVGPDLTDTQYF
TRBD2 | TRBJ2-7 | TRBV18 | CASSPGLAGVGEQYF
- | TRBJ1-2 | TRBV12-3/TRBV12-4 | CASLQGGNYGYTF
TRBD1 | TRBJ2-5 | TRBV24-1 | CATSDPRQGEVETQYF
- | TRBJ1-1 | TRBV30 | CAWSLTGFTEAFF
- | TRBJ2-2 | TRBV7-8 | CASSSPRGGGYTGELFF
TRBD1 | TRBJ1-4 | TRBV5-1 | CASSPDRADEKLFF
- | TRBJ2-1 | TRBV7-6 | CASSQGGTSYNEQFF
- | TRBJ2-1 | TRBV28 | CAILTNNEQFF
- | TRBJ1-5 | TRBV4-1 | CASSQVPGSNQPQHF
TRBD1 | TRBJ2-7 | TRBV6-6 | CASRSQGLGEQYF
- | TRBJ1-6 | TRBV6-4 | CASSDSSRSNSPLHF
- | TRBJ1-1 | TRBV5-1 | CASSSQGGIGTEAFF
TRBD1 | TRBJ2-7 | TRBV10-2 | CASSALQDRGRSYLFAVSSYEQYF
- | TRBJ1-1 | TRBV19 | CASTERQGLVNTEAFF
TRBD1 | TRBJ2-1 | TRBV24-1 | CATSSRGQGSYNEQFF
- | TRBJ2-3 | TRBV4-3 | CASSQEPGGTDTQYF
TRBD1 | TRBJ2-2 | TRBV7-9 | CASSLDPGQGIGELFF